This TCR beta chain came from a study of blood T cell repertoires in COVID-19. Study in general: PBMCs, B-cell-depleted T cells, or T cells provided the cDNA or gDNA that made up the material.

Grouping used clinical history reported by participants in a survey and questionnaire. Sequencing was performed with immunoSEQ multiplex PCR; in TCRdb, only in-frame clones are kept and a portion is missing. The data show about 310,000 clones, around 89% seen once. Germline loops: CDR1 SGHNT, CDR2 YYREEE (reference sequence). The CDR3 covers 14 residues. After removal of 4 bases from V and 6 bases from J, the junction contained 5 bases not matched to a gene. V is TRBV5-4 and J is TRBJ2-2, with 8 bases that match TRBD2. Sequenced: PBMCs or T cells enriched from blood (not recorded which). This TCR derives from a woman in her 40s who had recovered from COVID-19. CDR3: CASSPGGVAGELFF. The CDR3 nucleotides are TGTGCCAGCAGCCCGGGAGGGGTTGCCGGGGAGCTGTTTTTT.